The T cell receptor (beta chain) under discussion was sequenced for a study of blood T cell repertoires in COVID-19 (dated by TCRdb to about 2020). Background for the entire study: Samples covering the acute and convalescent phases of COVID-19 were provided by collaborators in the United States, Italy and Spain. The material from the prospective study consisted of cDNA or gDNA derived from T cells, B-cell-depleted T cells, or PBMCs. Deeply sampled blood TCRbeta repertoires from subjects exposed to, actively infected with, or recovered from COVID-19 were included in the dataset. The repertoires were released in a freely available public database meant as a resource for research on the immune response to SARS-CoV-2. The samples were drawn from the first 160 participants of the ongoing ImmuneRACE study and from some 1,300 subjects provided by 6 global collaborators. The sample metadata nearly always contained a de-identified subject ID, COVID-19 status, age in years and sex. Where available, HLA class I and class II types were obtained from metadata supplied by the sample provider rather than from assay-based typing. Here is what the overall study found, with its caveats: Clinical and demographic metadata were provided uncurated, with the amount varying by source and participant.

TCRbeta CDR3 regions were amplified from genomic DNA by means of the immunoSEQ Assay, a bias-controlled multiplex PCR. Concerning the study's data processing: The number of nucleated cells in each sample was estimated from the amplification of reference gene primers within the assay. To quantify the absolute abundance of each unique TCRbeta CDR3 rearrangement, sequence reads were collapsed and filtered. For each sample, productive Simpson clonality was calculated as the square root of Simpson's diversity index over productive rearrangements. The immuneACCESS repertoire file appears here via TCRdb, limited to in-frame rearrangements. These files lack a portion of the clones; in checked studies, under half of the deficit traces to unresolved V genes, and the cause of the others is not known. V and J calls and clone size are copied from that table; D and trimming were computed from the DNA. Across this sample there are 100,000 to 110,000 clones, with roughly 87% seen only once. Together, the top ten hold over 7% of the sample.

As concerns this clone: Its antigen is not yet known. There are no base qualities to consult, and no much larger clone falls within one base.

Whole blood was collected in K2EDTA tubes by collaborating institutions according to the institutions' own protocols. For TCRbeta analysis, collaborator samples were shipped as frozen whole blood, as isolated PBMCs, or as DNA extracted from either sample type. Based on the germline V gene, the CDR1 and CDR2 sequences are SGDLS and YYNGEE. CDR3 length: 12 amino acids, cysteine to phenylalanine. The only DNA kept is the CDR3, 36 bases in frame from the first base. The junction shows trimming of 8 bases on V and 5 bases on J, plus 14 bases between the germline ends. This sequence uses TRBV9 and TRBJ2-7; possibly the D gene is TRBD2, per 5 matching bases. This receptor was taken from a man aged 25-40 years in a cohort sampled during active COVID-19. The source material was peripheral blood. Here is the DNA: TGTGCCAGACGCCCCGGAGGCCACGAGCAGTACTTC. Its amino acids are CARRPGGHEQYF.